This T cell receptor (beta chain) was profiled in a study of blood T cell repertoires in COVID-19. Study-level background: PBMCs, B-cell-depleted T cells, or T cells provided the cDNA or gDNA that made up the material.

In its sample, this clone was seen a few times. Generated by immunoSEQ multiplex PCR, the TCRdb table keeps only in-frame clones and is missing some. The data show under 200,000 clones, around 87% seen once. Sequencing was performed on peripheral blood. The origin of this receptor is a man in his forties with active or convalescent COVID-19.

In DNA, the CDR3 is TGCGCCAGCAGCCAAGATCGGGGGACCCAGTACTTC. This codes for CASSQDRGTQYF. The chain has TRBV4-3 and TRBJ2-5; TRBD2 is a possible D gene (5 bases). Germline-derived CDR1 and CDR2 are LGHNA and YSLEER. This CDR3 has 12 residues. Trimming took 0 bases from V and 7 from J, leaving 6 bases between them.